This T cell receptor (beta chain) is drawn from a study of shared T cell receptors in the human thymus (dated by TCRdb to the early 2020s). Background for the entire study: The study investigated the way shared, self-reactive T-cell receptor alpha chains are produced in the human thymus.

Inclusive of the bounding cysteine and phenylalanine, the CDR3 is 14 residues long. Only the CDR3 DNA is retained, 42 bases long and in frame from the first base. As encoded in the germline V gene (reference sequence), CDR1 is SEHNR while CDR2 is FQNEAQ. V is reduced by 1 base and J by 10 bases, leaving a spacing of 13 bases between them. The method was the immunoSEQ multiplex PCR assay. Here the immuneACCESS table is served through TCRdb, limited to in-frame sequences with V and J called. Missing clones are a known gap in these copies; in checked studies unresolved V genes cover under half, and the rest lacks a known reason. The sample includes some 700,000 clones, with roughly 85% observed a single time. In total, the top ten clones hold under 0.012% of the sample. About this clone: It lacks a known antigen. Qualities for individual bases were not recorded, and no much larger clone is one base off.

These same records also appear under a second study, on human thymus T cells. Drawing on the second study: Immunologically healthy infants undergoing open corrective cardiac surgery for congenital heart defects in Finland were used as donors. Thymus tissue was obtained as surgical resects removed during corrective cardiac surgery. Biased V and J gene segment usage appeared to be present in both thymic and peripheral blood repertoires. The related research found that thymic TCR repertoires overlapped highly between unrelated individuals. The study used 7 or 8 infant thymus samples plus four related peripheral blood samples to characterize TCR alpha and beta repertoires. The infant donors were about 7 to 244 days old, and the cohort included about 6 males and two females. Thymocytes were released mechanically from tissue and stored at -70 °C as pellets of roughly 9-31 million cells. A QIAsymphony instrument was used to extract genomic DNA from the frozen cell pellets. The immunoSEQ multiplex PCR assay was used to amplify the TCRB and TCRAD loci from a standardized quantity of quality-controlled genomic DNA. Amplicons spanned the V(D)J region at a length sufficient to cover the CDR3 and identify V and J genes. The amplicons were sequenced on an Illumina platform via the commercial immunoSEQ service. Corrections for primer bias and sequencing errors followed previously described methods, while TCRAD and TCRB definitions were based on the IMGT database. Analysis of the repertoires was done with immunoSEQ Analyzer 3.0 and VDJTools and included basic statistics, V/J segment usage, diversity estimates, rarefaction and pairwise overlap. To estimate diversity, the Chao1, ChaoE, Efron-Thisted, Shannon and inverse Simpson indices were applied, and diversity was also estimated on datasets down-sampled to the smallest sample. Repertoire overlap was determined by strict matching of CDR3 nucleotide sequence, V gene and J gene, and Jaccard-based multidimensional scaling clustering was applied. On average, approximately 800,000 unique TCRB clonotypes were obtained from thymus samples, compared with approximately 84,000 from blood samples.

The sequence came from a girl under three years old with a congenital heart defect. Donor details come from another sample of the same person, matched by shared clones. The chain is assembled from TRBV7-9 and TRBJ1-4; the D gene is possibly TRBD1, with 5 bases matching. Sequencing was done on a sample of thymocytes. Read as DNA, the sequence is TGTGCCAGCAGCTTAGAAGGGGATGTCCGAAAACTGTTTTTT. Its translation is CASSLEGDVRKLFF.